The 25 T cell receptor beta chains below all came from one sample that was sequenced in a study of blood T cells in healthy people across ages. Combining a sample-barcoded 5' primer with a J-beta primer mix, a second PCR ran for 7 to 11 cycles. One entry per CDR3 protein results from TCRdb running MiXCR on the 5' RACE reads. The sample has around 1,500,000 distinct CDR3 sequences, around two fifths seen once. Sequencing used blood. These receptors all stem from a woman between 18 and 30 years old in good health.

The chain recombines TRBV19 with TRBJ1-1; TRBD1 agrees at 7 bases. The germline CDR1 and CDR2 sequences are LNHDA and SQIVND (reference sequence). The junction had 12 bases not matched to a gene; V was cut back by 9 bases and J by 2 bases. The CDR3 is 15 amino acids. In nucleotides, the CDR3 is TGTGCCAGCCCCCCTCCGGGACAGTTAAACACTGAAGCTTTCTTT. Translated: CASPPPGQLNTEAFF. Drawing the rest from reference TRBV19 and TRBJ1-1, the complete variable domain is DGGITQSPKYLFRKEGQNVTLSCEQNLNHDAMYWYRQDPGQGLRLIYYSQIVNDFQKGDIAEGYSVSREKKESFPLTVTSAQKNPTAFYLCASPPPGQLNTEAFFGQGTRLTVV.

The chain carries TRBV27 and TRBJ1-3, with D maybe TRBD1 (6 bases). CDR1 is MNHEY, CDR2 SMNVEV, per germline (reference sequence). CDR3 length: 15 amino acids. V dropped 5 bases and J dropped 7 bases, with 18 bases sitting between them. This CDR3 is CASSINLRGLNTIYF. The CDR3 bases are TGTGCCAGCAGTATAAACCTCCGGGGGCTCAACACCATATATTTT.

This chain links TRBV20-1 with TRBJ2-1; TRBD2 aligns across 13 bases. CDR1 and CDR2 (germline): DFQATT, SNEGSKA (reference sequence). CDR3 size: 17 residues. After removal of 7 bases from V and 6 bases from J, the junction contained 15 bases not matched to a gene. CDR3 coding DNA: TGCAGTGTCCCCCGGACTAGCGGGAGAGGTGGGAGCAATGAGCAGTTCTTC. The encoded protein is CSVPRTSGRGGSNEQFF.

This chain links TRBV7-9 with TRBJ2-5, with D possibly called TRBD1 or TRBD2 (5 bases each). The CDR3 totals 14 residues. Trimming removed 4 bases at V and 5 bases at J, with 14 bases between. From germline, CDR1 is SEHNR and CDR2 FQNEAQ (reference sequence). The CDR3 region is CASSYRDDEETQYF. The CDR3 coding sequence is TGTGCCAGCAGCTACCGGGACGATGAGGAGACCCAGTACTTC.

The sample holds many counts of this clonotype. The chain uses TRBV27 and TRBJ2-7; 9 nucleotides align to TRBD1. V lost 5 bases to trimming and J lost 4 bases; unmatched junction nucleotides: 3. This CDR3 region has 13 residues. Germline CDR1 is MNHEY and CDR2 is SMNVEV (reference sequence). The CDR3 nucleotides are TGTGCCAGCAGTGGGACAGGGCTTTACGAGCAGTACTTC. This encodes CASSGTGLYEQYF.

In its sample, this clonotype was seen a few times. This chain connects TRBV7-2 to TRBJ2-7; D is tentatively TRBD1 or TRBD2 (5 bases each). The CDR3 runs to 15 residues. The V gene's germline CDR1 is SGHTA and CDR2 FQGNSA. The germline V and J ends were trimmed by 2 bases and 0 bases, with 11 bases remaining between them. The chain's CDR3 is CASSLRGSTSYEQYF. The DNA of the CDR3 is TGTGCCAGCAGCTTACGGGGCAGCACCTCCTACGAGCAGTACTTC.

As DNA, the CDR3 is TGTGCCACCAATGATTTCGACGGGACAGGGAATTACGAGCAGTACTTC. Protein product: CATNDFDGTGNYEQYF. The gene calls are TRBV27 and TRBJ2-7; TRBD1 agrees at 9 bases. CDR1 is MNHEY and CDR2 is SMNVEV in the germline V gene (reference sequence). Trimming removed 10 bases from V and 4 bases from J; junction bases left unmatched: 17. This CDR3 has 16 amino acids.

The chain recombines TRBV10-3 with TRBJ2-5; 8 positions match TRBD2. Looked up from germline, CDR1 is ENHRY and CDR2 is SYGVKD. This CDR3 has 15 amino acids. The V gene end was trimmed by 6 bases and the J gene end by 5 bases; junction bases not matched to a gene: 11. The CDR3 nucleotides are TGTGCCATCAGCCCCATTAGCGGGGCCGGGGAGACCCAGTACTTC. It translates to CAISPISGAGETQYF.

In its sample, this clonotype was seen a few times. This chain uses TRBV5-1 with TRBJ2-3; 11 bases fit TRBD2. This CDR3 is 18 amino acids long. Germline-derived CDR1 and CDR2 are SGHRS and YFSETQ. V lost 0 bases, J lost 3 bases, and 9 bases stayed unmatched. The DNA for the CDR3 is TGCGCCAGCAGCTTGGCCGGGACTAGCGGAACACGAACAGATACGCAGTATTTT. Translated: CASSLAGTSGTRTDTQYF.

The chain couples TRBV4-1 to TRBJ1-5; D possibly corresponds to TRBD1 (6 bases). The CDR3 loop spans 15 amino acids. With 1 base removed from V and 4 bases from J, the gap between germline ends came to 11 bases. Germline values: CDR1 MGHRA, CDR2 YSYEKL. The CDR3 DNA sequence: TGCGCCAGCAGCCAAGTGGATCAGGGGAATCAGCCCCAGCATTTT. Translation gives CASSQVDQGNQPQHF.

This clonotype was seen more than once but under ten times. This rearrangement joins TRBV15 to TRBJ2-2; the D gene is possibly TRBD2 (5 bases). The V end was cut by 5 bases, the J end by 5 bases, with 9 bases between. Germline CDR1 and CDR2: LNHNV and YYDKDF (reference sequence). This CDR3 region has 13 residues. CDR3 protein: CATSEGSTGELFF. The CDR3 nucleotides are TGTGCCACCAGCGAAGGGAGTACCGGGGAGCTGTTTTTT.

The chain combines TRBV12-3 or TRBV12-4 with TRBJ2-1; 9 bases match TRBD2. The CDR3 is made up of 16 amino acids. The J segment lost 6 bases and the V segment lost 2 bases, leaving 8 bases of the junction unmatched. The CDR3 coding sequence is TGTGCCAGCAGTTTACTAGCGGGGAACAAAGGCAATGAGCAGTTCTTC. Protein sequence: CASSLLAGNKGNEQFF.

The V gene is TRBV4-2, the J gene TRBJ2-4, with 10 positions matching TRBD2. The DNA end is a closer match to TRBJ2-7, so the J assignment may be wrong. Germline loops: CDR1 LGHNA, CDR2 YNFKEQ. The CDR3 loop spans 17 amino acids. CDR3 amino acids: CASSRYHGLAEAYEQYF. Here the CDR3 DNA reads TGTGCCAGCAGCCGGTACCATGGACTAGCGGAGGCCTACGAGCAGTACTTC.

This chain connects TRBV4-1 to TRBJ2-1; D is perhaps TRBD2 (6 bases). CDR1 and CDR2 (germline): MGHRA, YSYEKL. Between the trimmed V and J ends, which lost 8 bases and 10 bases, there was a span of 18 bases. This CDR3 comprises 13 residues. The CDR3 loop is CASGLRDGREQFF. For the CDR3, the DNA is TGCGCCAGCGGCCTCCGGGACGGGAGAGAGCAGTTCTTC.

The chain couples TRBV29-1 to TRBJ1-1; D unclear. The germline V gene encodes CDR1 SQVTM and CDR2 ANQGSEA. With 8 bases removed from V and 4 bases from J, the gap between germline ends came to 14 bases. The CDR3 is made up of 12 amino acids. The CDR3 protein is CSTWTRGTEAFF. As DNA, the CDR3 is TGCAGCACCTGGACCCGGGGCACTGAAGCTTTCTTT.

The table lists this clonotype with many counts. This sequence joins TRBV3-1 and TRBJ1-1, with D perhaps TRBD1 (5 bases). This CDR3 spans 15 amino acids. V shed 4 bases and J shed 0 bases, with 12 bases lying between them. The germline V gene has CDR1 LGHDT and CDR2 YNNKEL (reference sequence). CDR3 sequence reads: CASSRPTDLNTEAFF. In nucleotides, the CDR3 is TGTGCCAGCAGCCGGCCGACAGACCTGAACACTGAAGCTTTCTTT.

Only a few counts were recorded for this clonotype. The chain employs TRBV4-1 and TRBJ2-7, with TRBD2 identical over 9 bases. The CDR3 totals 16 residues. V lost 0 bases, J lost 4 bases, and 7 bases stayed unmatched. Looked up from germline, CDR1 is MGHRA and CDR2 is YSYEKL. Here the CDR3 DNA reads TGCGCCAGCAGCCAAGAAGCGGGGGGCCCAGGGTACGAGCAGTACTTC. Its translation is CASSQEAGGPGYEQYF.

This chain joins TRBV5-1 and TRBJ1-4, with D unclear. The CDR3 contains 14 residues. Between the trimmed V and J ends, which lost 5 bases and 3 bases, there was a span of 11 bases. CDR1 and CDR2 from the germline V gene are SGHRS and YFSETQ. The CDR3 DNA sequence: TGCGCCAGCAGGTCAGGCAGCTCTAATGAAAAACTGTTTTTT. Protein: CASRSGSSNEKLFF.

The rearrangement links TRBV27 to TRBJ2-4; 13 bases fit TRBD2. This CDR3 region has 15 residues. Per germline, CDR1 MNHEY and CDR2 SMNVEV (reference sequence). V lost 8 bases, J lost 13 bases, and 14 bases stayed unmatched. CDR3 sequence reads: CASPERTSGSGEQYF. The DNA for the CDR3 is TGTGCCAGCCCGGAGAGGACTAGCGGGAGCGGTGAGCAGTACTTC.

This clonotype was seen a few times. The chain combines TRBV12-3 or TRBV12-4 with TRBJ2-5, with 15 bases matching TRBD2. The CDR3 is 15 residues long. With V trimmed by 5 bases and J by 7 bases, 5 bases remained unmatched. CDR3 coding DNA: TGTGCCAGCAGTGCGGGACTAGCGGGAGGTGTGACCCAGTACTTC. Translating gives CASSAGLAGGVTQYF.

As concerns this clonotype: Sequence at one end of the junction differs from germline and may be a read error. The chain recombines TRBV9 with TRBJ2-7, with no clear D. Per the germline V gene, CDR1 is SGDLS and CDR2 is YYNGEE. The CDR3 length is 13 residues. The CDR3 sequence: CTSSVSGAGEQYF. The DNA of the CDR3 is TGTACCAGCAGCGTAAGTGGAGCCGGCGAGCAGTACTTC.

V usage is TRBV5-1 and J usage is TRBJ2-1; TRBD2 matches at 9 bases. The assigned J gene may be wrong: the sequence end matches TRBJ2-7 better. The CDR3 has 16 residues. Germline CDR1 reads SGHRS; CDR2 reads YFSETQ. CDR3 in DNA: TGCGCCAGCAGCTTGGCGGTAGCGGGAGAGGCCAATGAGCAGTACTTC. It is translated as CASSLAVAGEANEQYF.

The chain is built from TRBV9 and TRBJ1-3, with a possible D match to TRBD1 (5 bases). Trimming cost V 0 bases and J 3 bases, with 7 bases left between them. The CDR3 totals 14 residues. CDR1 and CDR2 (germline): SGDLS, YYNGEE. CDR3 bases: TGTGCCAGCAGCGTAGCAGGGTTTGGAAACACCATATATTTT. Residues: CASSVAGFGNTIYF.

CDR3 nucleotides: TGCGCCAGCAGCCCCAAAGAGGGGGCCTACGAGCAGTACTTC. It specifies CASSPKEGAYEQYF. This sequence joins TRBV5-1 and TRBJ2-7; maybe TRBD1 (6 bases). Germline V gene lookup returns CDR1 SGHRS and CDR2 YFSETQ. The CDR3 covers 14 residues. Trimming removed 4 bases at V and 2 bases at J, with 13 bases between.

This chain connects TRBV5-1 to TRBJ2-3; D uncertain. This CDR3 has 15 residues. The V gene lost 0 bases and the J gene lost 4 bases, with 12 bases spanning the gap. Per the germline V gene, CDR1 is SGHRS and CDR2 is YFSETQ. The CDR3 DNA sequence: TGCGCCAGCAGCTTGGACCAACTCTTTGCAGATACGCAGTATTTT. Its translation: CASSLDQLFADTQYF.